The 5 T cell receptor beta chains below all came from one sample that was sequenced in a study of T cell responses to AZD1222 COVID-19 vaccine. The table came from immunoSEQ multiplex PCR; TCRdb's copy has only in-frame clones and leaves some out. The sample carries 140,000 to 150,000 clones, about 92% recorded once. The source was peripheral blood, collected after recovery from COVID-19. These receptors came from an adult who had recovered from COVID-19.

This chain uses TRBV9 with TRBJ2-3; 9 nucleotides match TRBD1. CDR1 is SGDLS and CDR2 is YYNGEE in the germline V gene. V lost 3 bases and J lost 3; bases outside the gene matches: 8. The CDR3 extends over 16 amino acids. The CDR3: CASSAPGQGITDTQYF. CDR3 in DNA: TGTGCCAGCAGCGCCCCCGGACAGGGGATTACAGATACGCAGTATTTT.

The V and J genes are TRBV9 and TRBJ2-5; D not resolved. The CDR3 runs 14 residues. The germline CDR1 and CDR2 sequences are SGDLS and YYNGEE. Trimming cost V 0 bases and J 1 base, with 7 bases left between them. The CDR3 nucleotides read TGTGCCAGCAGCGTAGTCCCTTTCCAAGAGACCCAGTACTTC. Translating gives CASSVVPFQETQYF.

The chain combines TRBV5-1 with TRBJ2-2, with a weak D call TRBD1 (6 bases). The V gene lost 2 bases and the J gene lost 1 base, with 12 bases spanning the gap. This CDR3 is built from 16 residues. CDR1 SGHRS and CDR2 YFSETQ come from the germline V gene. CDR3 sequence reads: CASSLSDSLNTGELFF. The CDR3 nucleotides read TGCGCCAGCAGCTTATCGGACAGCCTGAACACCGGGGAGCTGTTTTTT.

The V and J genes are TRBV7-9 and TRBJ2-7; either TRBD1 or TRBD2 may supply D (5 bases each). This CDR3 contains 14 residues. Germline assignment: CDR1 SEHNR and CDR2 FQNEAQ (reference sequence). V was shortened by 4 bases and J by 2 bases, with 12 bases between the two germline ends. The CDR3 coding sequence is TGTGCCAGCAGCTACCGGGACGCACCCTACGAGCAGTACTTC. This translates into CASSYRDAPYEQYF. The full variable domain, rest sourced from reference TRBV7-9 and TRBJ2-7, is DTGVSQNPRHKITKRGQNVTFRCDPISEHNRLYWYRQTLGQGPEFLTYFQNEAQLEKSRLLSDRFSAERPKGSFSTLEIQRTEQGDSAMYLCASSYRDAPYEQYFGPGTRLTVT.

J is TRBJ2-7 and V is TRBV27; 7 nucleotides line up with TRBD2. There are 15 residues in the CDR3. CDR1 and CDR2 from the germline V gene are MNHEY and SMNVEV (reference sequence). Unmatched junction bases numbered 9, after V lost 4 bases and J lost 3 bases. The DNA for the CDR3 is TGTGCCAGCAGTTACGAGCGGGGCTTTAACTACGAGCAGTACTTC. The encoded protein is CASSYERGFNYEQYF.